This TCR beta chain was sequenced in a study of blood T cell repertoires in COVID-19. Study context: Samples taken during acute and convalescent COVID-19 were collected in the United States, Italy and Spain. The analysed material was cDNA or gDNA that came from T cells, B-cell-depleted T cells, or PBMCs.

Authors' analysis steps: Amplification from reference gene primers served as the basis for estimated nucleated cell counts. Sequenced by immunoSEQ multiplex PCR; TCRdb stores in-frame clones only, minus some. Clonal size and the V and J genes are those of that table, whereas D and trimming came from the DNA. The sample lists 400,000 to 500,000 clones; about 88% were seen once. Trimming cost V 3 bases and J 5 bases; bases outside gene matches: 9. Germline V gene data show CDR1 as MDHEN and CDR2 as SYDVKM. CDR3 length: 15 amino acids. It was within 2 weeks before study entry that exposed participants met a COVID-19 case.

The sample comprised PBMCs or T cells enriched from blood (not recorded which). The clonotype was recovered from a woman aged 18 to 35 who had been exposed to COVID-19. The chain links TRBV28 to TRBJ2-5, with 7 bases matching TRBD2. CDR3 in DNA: TGTGCCAGCAGTTTGGGGGAGGGGAGAAGGGAGACCCAGTACTTC. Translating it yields CASSLGEGRRETQYF.